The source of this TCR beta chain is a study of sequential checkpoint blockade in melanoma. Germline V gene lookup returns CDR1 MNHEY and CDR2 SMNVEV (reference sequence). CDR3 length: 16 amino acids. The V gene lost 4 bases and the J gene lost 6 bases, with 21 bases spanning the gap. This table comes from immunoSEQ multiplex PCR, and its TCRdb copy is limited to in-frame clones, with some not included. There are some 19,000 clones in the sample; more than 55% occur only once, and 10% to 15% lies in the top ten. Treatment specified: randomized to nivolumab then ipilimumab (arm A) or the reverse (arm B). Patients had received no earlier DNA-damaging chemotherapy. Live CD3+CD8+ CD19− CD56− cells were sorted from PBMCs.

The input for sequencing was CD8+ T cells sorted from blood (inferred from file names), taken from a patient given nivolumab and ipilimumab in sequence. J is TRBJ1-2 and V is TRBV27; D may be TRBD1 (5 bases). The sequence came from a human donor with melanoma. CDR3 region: CASSSLRLGLGDGYTF. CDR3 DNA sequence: TGTGCCAGCAGTTCCCTTCGTTTGGGGCTAGGGGATGGCTACACCTTC.